This is a list of T cell receptor beta chains from one sample in a study of blood T cell repertoires in COVID-19. Data came from immunoSEQ multiplex PCR; TCRdb stores just in-frame clones and leaves some out. The sample consists of 200,000 to 300,000 clones, roughly 88% of them appearing once. The sequencing sample was made of peripheral blood. Receptors were obtained from an elderly man with acute or convalescent COVID-19. CDR3s include the opening cysteine and the closing phenylalanine or tryptophan. D genes are given only for firm matches. A row's size may be missing; if present it is once, few, many or a size class.

V: TRBV9
size: .
J: TRBJ2-3
D: TRBD1
DNA: TGTGCCAGCAGCGTAGCTGGGACAGGGGGCGATACGCAGTATTTT
CDR3: CASSVAGTGGDTQYF

V: TRBV6-5
size: .
J: TRBJ1-4
D: .
DNA: TGTGCCAGCAGGCAAGACAGAAATCCTAATGAAAAACTGTTTTTT
CDR3: CASRQDRNPNEKLFF

V: TRBV29-1
size: .
J: TRBJ1-2
D: .
DNA: TGCAGCGTCCTGACAGGAGGCTACACCTTC
CDR3: CSVLTGGYTF

V: TRBV3-1/TRBV3-2
size: .
J: TRBJ1-1
D: .
DNA: TGTGCCAGCAGCCCAAACTTGAACACTGAAGCTTTCTTT
CDR3: CASSPNLNTEAFF

V: TRBV29-1
size: .
J: TRBJ2-6
D: .
DNA: TGCAGCGTCCGGGCTGGGGCCAACGTCCTGACTTTC
CDR3: CSVRAGANVLTF

V: TRBV9
size: once
J: TRBJ1-4
D: .
DNA: TGTGCCAGCAGCGTAGGTCCAGGGCATGAAAAACTGTTTTTT
CDR3: CASSVGPGHEKLFF

V: TRBV14
size: .
J: TRBJ1-1
D: TRBD1
DNA: TGTGCCAGCAGCTTAAGGACAGGGAAAGACACTGAAGCTTTCTTT
CDR3: CASSLRTGKDTEAFF

V: TRBV10-3
size: .
J: TRBJ1-6
D: TRBD1
DNA: TGTGCCATCACCCCGGGACAGGGGGTTTCACCCCTCCACTTT
CDR3: CAITPGQGVSPLHF

V: TRBV19
size: few
J: TRBJ1-5
D: TRBD1
DNA: TGTGCCAGTAGTGGGACAGGGTGGGATCAGCCCCAGCATTTT
CDR3: CASSGTGWDQPQHF

V: TRBV6-5
size: .
J: TRBJ1-1
D: .
DNA: TGTGCCAGCAGCGCGACAGGGAACACTGAAGCTTTCTTT
CDR3: CASSATGNTEAFF

V: TRBV28
size: .
J: TRBJ1-1
D: .
DNA: TGTGCCAGCAGTCCGGAGCGATTAGAAGCTTTCTTT
CDR3: CASSPERLEAFF

V: TRBV15
size: .
J: TRBJ1-3
D: .
DNA: TGTGCCACCAGCAAACAGGGTTACTCTGGAAACACCATATATTTT
CDR3: CATSKQGYSGNTIYF

V: TRBV5-1
size: once
J: TRBJ2-5
D: TRBD1
DNA: TGCGCCAGCAGCCTGAGTAAAGGACAGGAAGAGACCCAGTACTTC
CDR3: CASSLSKGQEETQYF

V: TRBV7-2
size: .
J: TRBJ2-7
D: TRBD1
DNA: TGTGCCAGCAGCTTAGGGGACAGGTTGCCCAACGAGCAGTACTTC
CDR3: CASSLGDRLPNEQYF

V: TRBV24-1
size: .
J: TRBJ1-2
D: .
DNA: TGTGCCACCTCCGACAGAAACTATGGCTACACCTTC
CDR3: CATSDRNYGYTF

V: TRBV18
size: .
J: TRBJ2-7
D: TRBD2
DNA: TGTGCCAGCCGGGGGACTACCTACGAGCAGTACTTC
CDR3: CASRGTTYEQYF

V: TRBV3-1/TRBV3-2
size: .
J: TRBJ1-3
D: .
DNA: TGTGCCAGCAGCCCTCTACTGTGGAACACCATATATTTT
CDR3: CASSPLLWNTIYF

V: TRBV7-2
size: .
J: TRBJ2-1
D: .
DNA: TGTGCCAGCAGCTTAGGTTGGGGGCGTTACAATGAGCAGTTCTTC
CDR3: CASSLGWGRYNEQFF

V: TRBV3-1/TRBV3-2
size: .
J: TRBJ1-1
D: .
DNA: TGTGCCAGCAGCCAAGATGGCATGAACACTGAAGCTTTCTTT
CDR3: CASSQDGMNTEAFF

V: TRBV9
size: .
J: TRBJ1-1
D: TRBD1
DNA: TGTGCCAGCAGCGAGGGAGGTCCGGGACAGGGGGAGACTGAAGCTTTCTTT
CDR3: CASSEGGPGQGETEAFF

V: TRBV28
size: .
J: TRBJ2-2
D: TRBD1
DNA: TGTGCCAGCAGTTGGGGCTGGGGACAGGGGGCCGCCAAGAACACCGGGGAGCTGTTTTTT
CDR3: CASSWGWGQGAAKNTGELFF

V: TRBV6-2/TRBV6-3
size: once
J: TRBJ2-7
D: .
DNA: TGTGCCAGCAGCCTCCTTGGGGGGTTTTACGAGCAGTACTTC
CDR3: CASSLLGGFYEQYF

V: TRBV27
size: .
J: TRBJ2-7
D: .
DNA: TGTGCCAGCAGCTTCAGCCACGGGAGATCCTACGAGCAGTACTTC
CDR3: CASSFSHGRSYEQYF

V: TRBV2
size: once
J: TRBJ1-5
D: .
DNA: TGTGCCAGCAGAGACGATCAGGGAACCCTTGAGCCCCAGCATTTT
CDR3: CASRDDQGTLEPQHF

V: TRBV3-1/TRBV3-2
size: .
J: TRBJ1-2
D: TRBD1
DNA: TGTGCCAGCAGTCGCCCGGGACAGGGAAACGATGGCTACACCTTC
CDR3: CASSRPGQGNDGYTF

V: TRBV7-9
size: .
J: TRBJ2-1
D: TRBD2
DNA: TGTGCCAGCAGCCCGGCCTTTTTAGCGGGGGGGCCGAATGAGCAGTTCTTC
CDR3: CASSPAFLAGGPNEQFF

V: TRBV28
size: .
J: TRBJ1-1
D: .
DNA: TGTGCCAGCAGTTTACCGGGACTCTTTAACACTGAAGCTTTCTTT
CDR3: CASSLPGLFNTEAFF

V: TRBV14
size: .
J: TRBJ1-2
D: TRBD1
DNA: TGTGCCAGCAGTCTGGGACAGGCCGCCACCGCCCTCTTC
CDR3: CASSLGQAATALF

V: TRBV29-1
size: .
J: TRBJ2-7
D: .
DNA: TGCAGCGTTGGGAGTCTAAGCTCCTACGAGCAGTACTTC
CDR3: CSVGSLSSYEQYF

V: TRBV2
size: .
J: TRBJ1-1
D: TRBD1
DNA: TGTGCCAGCAGTCGACAGGGAATGAACACTGAAGCTTTCTTT
CDR3: CASSRQGMNTEAFF

V: TRBV11-1
size: once
J: TRBJ2-7
D: TRBD1
DNA: TGTGCCAGCAGCTTTTCGGGACAGGGGATCTACGAGCAGTACTTC
CDR3: CASSFSGQGIYEQYF

V: TRBV3-1/TRBV3-2
size: .
J: TRBJ2-1
D: TRBD2
DNA: TGTGCCAGCAGCCAAGTAGGAGGCGGGAGTGGCAATGAGCAGTTCTTC
CDR3: CASSQVGGGSGNEQFF

V: TRBV5-4
size: .
J: TRBJ1-1
D: .
DNA: TGTGCCAGCAGCGAGAGGGCTGGGATTGAAGCTTTCTTT
CDR3: CASSERAGIEAFF

V: TRBV28
size: .
J: TRBJ1-2
D: .
DNA: TGTGCCAGCAGTTTTTCAAGCGGCTACACCTTC
CDR3: CASSFSSGYTF

V: TRBV19
size: .
J: TRBJ1-1
D: .
DNA: TGTGCCAGTAGTATCAGCCGGGGGGGAGCTTTCTTT
CDR3: CASSISRGGAFF

V: TRBV7-8
size: .
J: TRBJ2-7
D: TRBD1
DNA: TGTGCCAGCAGCCGTAATCCGGGACAGAGCCTTGGCGAGCAGTACTTC
CDR3: CASSRNPGQSLGEQYF

V: TRBV9
size: many
J: TRBJ2-1
D: TRBD1
DNA: TGTGCCAGCAGTATTATTCAGGGGGCTGGTGAGCAGTTCTTC
CDR3: CASSIIQGAGEQFF

V: TRBV5-8
size: once
J: TRBJ2-3
D: .
DNA: TGTGCCAGCGGAATCTACCGGGGGACAGATACGCAGTATTTT
CDR3: CASGIYRGTDTQYF

V: TRBV19
size: .
J: TRBJ1-2
D: TRBD1
DNA: TGTGCCAGTAGCCCCCCTTTGACAGGGAACGGCTACACCTTC
CDR3: CASSPPLTGNGYTF

V: TRBV3-1/TRBV3-2
size: .
J: TRBJ1-5
D: TRBD1
DNA: TGTGCCAGCAGCCCACAGGGGAATCAGCCCCAGCATTTT
CDR3: CASSPQGNQPQHF

V: TRBV14
size: .
J: TRBJ1-3
D: .
DNA: TGTGCCAGCAGCCAAGCAGGGATGACATTGGCTGGAAACACCATATATTTT
CDR3: CASSQAGMTLAGNTIYF

V: TRBV6-6
size: .
J: TRBJ1-6
D: .
DNA: TGTGCCAGCAGTCAACGGTGGGTGGGGGCCGGTAATTCACCCCTCCACTTT
CDR3: CASSQRWVGAGNSPLHF

V: TRBV6-5
size: .
J: TRBJ1-1
D: .
DNA: TGTGCCACAATTACAGGGATAGGGACTGAAGCTTTCTTT
CDR3: CATITGIGTEAFF

V: TRBV19
size: once
J: TRBJ2-2
D: TRBD1
DNA: TGTGCCAGTAGTGCCGGGACAGGGATAGGGGACGGGGAGCTGTTTTTT
CDR3: CASSAGTGIGDGELFF

V: TRBV7-8
size: .
J: TRBJ1-1
D: .
DNA: TGTGCCAGCAGCCCAGGACGGGGGAAGGACACTGAAGCTTTCTTT
CDR3: CASSPGRGKDTEAFF

V: TRBV15
size: .
J: TRBJ1-6
D: TRBD1
DNA: TGTGCCACCAGCCCTAAACAGGGGTCAAATTCACCCCTCCACTTT
CDR3: CATSPKQGSNSPLHF

V: TRBV10-3
size: .
J: TRBJ1-5
D: .
DNA: TGTGCCATCAGTCCTATCGGAGGGGTGGGTCAGCCCCAGCATTTT
CDR3: CAISPIGGVGQPQHF